These 10 T cell receptor beta chains share one sample of origin, sequenced in a study of T-cell reconstitution after alpha-beta-depleted transplantation in children. Unique molecular identifiers tagged the TCRbeta library. Each CDR3 protein gets one entry after TCRdb re-called the PCR reads with MiXCR. This table has 350,000 to 400,000 distinct CDR3 sequences, 13% appearing once. Sample: PBMCs, taken from the stem cell graft. The receptors come from a human donor who donated a stem cell graft to a child with Fanconi anemia.

The chain has TRBV20-1 and TRBJ1-2; TRBD1 is a possible D gene (5 bases). The CDR3 contains 13 residues. Germline V gene data show CDR1 as DFQATT and CDR2 as SNEGSKA (reference sequence). DNA for the CDR3: TGCAAGCCGTCACCGCAGGGAAGGGGTGGCTACACCTTC. Its translation: CKPSPQGRGGYTF.

The table lists this clonotype with many counts. V is TRBV27 and J is TRBJ1-1; D may be TRBD1 (5 bases). CDR1 and CDR2 from the germline V gene are MNHEY and SMNVEV (reference sequence). V shed 4 bases and J shed 6 bases, with 12 bases lying between them. This CDR3 contains 13 residues. CDR3 in DNA: TGTGCCAGCAGTTCTCCCAGAGGGGCTGAAGCTTTCTTT. Amino acid sequence: CASSSPRGAEAFF.

This chain uses TRBV9 with TRBJ2-7; D not certain. V lost 0 bases and J lost 4, with 5 bases in between. CDR1 is SGDLS, CDR2 YYNGEE, per germline. CDR3 length: 12 amino acids. The CDR3 coding sequence is TGTGCCAGCAGCGTAGATGGGTACGAGCAGTACTTC. This codes for CASSVDGYEQYF.

This clonotype was counted ten times or more. J is TRBJ2-5 and V is TRBV5-6; D unclear. The germline CDR1 and CDR2 sequences are SGHDT and YYEEEE. CDR3 size: 13 residues. V shed 1 base and J shed 4 bases, with 8 bases lying between them. This CDR3 reads CASSLWGPETQYF. In DNA, the CDR3 is TGTGCCAGCAGCTTGTGGGGTCCAGAGACCCAGTACTTC.

This clonotype showed up many times. The J gene is TRBJ2-1, the V gene TRBV29-1; 7 positions agree with TRBD1. V lost 8 bases to trimming and J lost 2 bases; unmatched junction nucleotides: 12. The germline V gene encodes CDR1 SQVTM and CDR2 ANQGSEA. The CDR3 extends over 15 amino acids. The chain's CDR3 is CSSTQGTVPYNEQFF. Here the CDR3 DNA reads TGCAGCAGCACTCAAGGGACAGTTCCCTACAATGAGCAGTTCTTC.

This clonotype was observed many times. The rearrangement uses TRBV28 and TRBJ2-7; TRBD1 agrees at 10 bases. The germline gives CDR1 MDHEN, CDR2 SYDVKM. Unmatched junction bases numbered 9, after V lost 4 bases and J lost 0 bases. This CDR3 comprises 17 residues. CDR3 sequence reads: CASSSSGTGVSSYEQYF. In DNA, the CDR3 is TGTGCCAGCAGTTCCTCCGGGACAGGGGTTAGCTCCTACGAGCAGTACTTC.

This clonotype was counted many times. This chain joins TRBV9 and TRBJ2-1; no definite D call. CDR3 length equals 12 residues. Germline V CDR1 and CDR2: SGDLS, YYNGEE. V lost 0 bases to trimming and J lost 10 bases, with 8 bases between them. The CDR3, as DNA: TGTGCCAGCAGCGTAGGTGACACAGAGCAGTTCTTC. Amino acid sequence: CASSVGDTEQFF.

This chain uses TRBV5-1 with TRBJ1-5; 8 bases line up with TRBD1. V shed 0 bases, J shed 5 bases, and the junction held 4 bases outside the gene matches. CDR3 length: 15 amino acids. Germline V CDR1 and CDR2: SGHRS, YFSETQ. CDR3 sequence (DNA): TGCGCCAGCAGCTTGGGGACAGGGAGAGATCAGCCCCAGCATTTT. The encoded protein is CASSLGTGRDQPQHF.

This clonotype was counted only a few times. V gene TRBV28 combines with J gene TRBJ2-3; D is uncertain. The germline V and J ends were trimmed by 2 bases and 6 bases, with 9 bases remaining between them. The CDR3 is 13 residues long. Germline loops: CDR1 MDHEN, CDR2 SYDVKM. The CDR3 loop reads CASSLAVGDTQYF. The CDR3, as DNA: TGTGCCAGCAGTTTAGCGGTTGGTGATACGCAGTATTTT.

A few counts support this clonotype. The chain is built from TRBV7-2 and TRBJ2-7; the D gene is possibly TRBD2 (7 bases). From germline, CDR1 is SGHTA and CDR2 FQGNSA. The CDR3 extends over 14 amino acids. V was clipped by 0 bases and J by 6 bases, with 12 bases between them. CDR3 loop: CASSLAGGPGEQYF. CDR3 DNA: TGTGCCAGCAGCTTAGCGGGGGGGCCCGGCGAGCAGTACTTC.